The 5 T cell receptor beta chains given below trace back to one sample, sequenced in a study of blood T cell repertoires in COVID-19. Assay used: immunoSEQ multiplex PCR; TCRdb lists only in-frame clones, some missing. Of 250,000 to 400,000 clones detected, approximately 88% appear once; the ten largest clones hold roughly 1.7%. Sequencing used peripheral blood. These receptors all come from a woman under 40 with COVID-19, enrolled during active disease.

The V and J genes are TRBV7-2 and TRBJ2-3; tentatively, D is TRBD2 (5 bases). The CDR3 loop spans 14 amino acids. The V end lost 4 bases, the J end lost 2 bases, and 10 bases lay between the germline ends. The germline V gene encodes CDR1 SGHTA and CDR2 FQGNSA. The CDR3 is CASSSSPNTDTQYF. CDR3 DNA sequence: TGTGCCAGCAGCTCTAGCCCCAACACAGATACGCAGTATTTT.

CDR3 loop: CASSVSGGPQEQFF. The CDR3 DNA reads as TGTGCCAGCAGCGTGTCAGGGGGCCCCCAAGAGCAGTTCTTC. The rearrangement uses TRBV9 and TRBJ2-1; 8 bases map to TRBD1. Losses at the gene ends were 2 bases for V and 10 bases for J; bases not matched to a gene: 8. The CDR3 is made up of 14 amino acids. Germline assignment: CDR1 SGDLS and CDR2 YYNGEE.

The rearrangement links TRBV5-1 to TRBJ2-7, with 9 nucleotides matching TRBD1. Trimming removed 9 bases from V and 2 bases from J; junction bases left unmatched: 6. Germline loops: CDR1 SGHRS, CDR2 YFSETQ. The CDR3 runs 13 residues. The CDR3 coding sequence is TGCGCCAATGGGACAGGGCCCACCTACGAGCAGTACGTC. As protein: CANGTGPTYEQYV.

This clone was seen a few times. The chain carries TRBV6-5 and TRBJ1-6; TRBD1 agrees at 7 bases. Per the germline V gene, CDR1 is MNHEY and CDR2 is SVGAGI. J gave up 6 bases and V 6 bases, and 5 bases lay outside the gene matches. The CDR3 is 14 residues long. The CDR3 DNA follows: TGTGCCAGCAGACCGGGACAGATTAATTCACCCCTCCACTTT. Translating gives CASRPGQINSPLHF.

This clone was recorded only once. This chain uses TRBV6-4 with TRBJ2-2, with D perhaps matching TRBD1 (5 bases). The CDR3 consists of 13 residues. Germline V gives CDR1 MRHNA, CDR2 SNTAGT. With 3 bases removed from V and 4 bases from J, the gap between germline ends came to 6 bases. The DNA for the CDR3 is TGTGCCAGCAGTGAGGGGCCCACCGGGGAGCTGTTTTTT. This sequence encodes CASSEGPTGELFF.